This TCR beta chain comes out of a study of cytomegalovirus exposure and HLA in healthy donors. Study-level background: A previous analysis identified around 120 million unique TCR beta sequences derived from about 180 million T cells.

Findings and limits, study-wide: With further analysis later on, most CMV-associated TCR beta chains appeared HLA-restricted. Presence/absence analyses rested on an assumption that sequencing depth was roughly uniform across donors. TCR beta sequences reportedly predicted the HLA-A and HLA-B alleles of most subjects accurately.

A note on this clone: Its antigen is still unknown.

Trimming cost V 4 bases and J 2 bases; bases outside gene matches: 8. The CDR3 contains 18 residues. CDR1 and CDR2 (germline): SGHRS, YFSETQ. The PCR had 60 Vbeta and 13 Jbeta primers. The protocol was immunoSEQ multiplex PCR, while the TCRdb copy is restricted to in-frame clones and leaves out a portion. This sample carries approximately 110,000 clones, 60% to 80% of them seen once, and the ten largest clones take less than 3.5%. The chain links TRBV5-1 to TRBJ2-1; 14 positions match TRBD2. Sequences were obtained from PBMCs. The sequence derives from a man between 45 and 60 years old in good health and CMV-seropositive. Here the CDR3 reads CASSGPGTSGSAYNEQFF. In nucleotides, the CDR3 is TGCGCCAGCAGCGGACCCGGGACTAGCGGGAGCGCCTACAATGAGCAGTTCTTC.